The clone carrying this TCR beta chain has more than one count but fewer than ten. The TCR beta CDR3 regions underwent amplification using RNA transcripts as the source. HTBI primers were employed in a first-round RT-PCR of the TCR CDR3. Via MiXCR, TCRdb re-called the multiplex PCR reads, giving one row per CDR3 protein. The sample includes 350,000 to 450,000 distinct CDR3 sequences, over 11% seen only once; the top ten take approximately 9.9%. The CDR3 has 14 amino acids. The V gene lost 6 bases and the J gene lost 1 base, with 12 bases spanning the gap. Germline CDR1 is MDHEN and CDR2 is SYDVKM. Used for diagnoses were clinical symptoms, serum thyroxine and TRAb, thyroid ultrasound and orbital computed tomography. The record originates from a study of T cells in Graves' hyperthyroidism and ophthalmopathy.

The source material was blood. The chain links TRBV28 to TRBJ2-5; tentatively, D is TRBD1 (5 bases). The receptor was derived from a woman aged 60-70 years with Graves' hyperthyroidism. The CDR3 region has the DNA TGTGCCAGCAGACCAAGACAGTTCCAAGAGACCCAGTACTTC. This codes for CASRPRQFQETQYF.